These T cell receptor beta chains were read from a single sample in a study of shared clonotypes between healthy human individuals. Assay used: immunoSEQ multiplex PCR; TCRdb lists only in-frame clones, some missing. In the table there are under 1,100,000 clones, around 82% of which are singletons. The sequencing input was memory CD4+ T cells from PBMCs. Receptors were obtained from a man in his late teens or twenties in good health. Some clones in this sample may be carry-over from other donors' samples. Each CDR3 is given with its conserved first and last residue. Fields, in order: V gene, clone size, D gene, J gene, CDR3 protein, CDR3 DNA. The D gene is left open where the match is weak. Rows give clone size only sometimes, using once, few, many, or a class for an expanded clone.

V: TRBV7-2
size: NA
D: NA
J: TRBJ1-5
CDR3: CASSFGMGDQPQHF
DNA: TGTGCCAGCAGCTTCGGGATGGGAGATCAGCCCCAGCATTTT

V: TRBV27
size: many
D: NA
J: TRBJ1-2
CDR3: CASSLGAINYGYTF
DNA: TGTGCCAGCAGTTTAGGAGCAATTAACTATGGCTACACCTTC

V: TRBV7-9
size: NA
D: TRBD2
J: TRBJ2-3
CDR3: CASSLDGFKGAGDTQYF
DNA: TGTGCCAGCAGCTTAGATGGGTTTAAGGGAGCGGGGGATACGCAGTATTTT

V: TRBV27
size: NA
D: NA
J: TRBJ1-3
CDR3: CPASHQHGNTIYF
DNA: TGTCCTGCCAGTCATCAACACGGAAACACCATATATTTT

V: TRBV28
size: NA
D: NA
J: TRBJ2-5
CDR3: CASSLFQGKQETQYF
DNA: TGTGCCAGCAGTTTGTTCCAGGGGAAGCAAGAGACCCAGTACTTC

V: TRBV27
size: NA
D: NA
J: TRBJ2-7
CDR3: CASSFGALGRYEQYF
DNA: TGTGCCAGCAGTTTTGGGGCATTGGGGCGCTACGAGCAGTACTTC

V: TRBV18
size: many
D: NA
J: TRBJ2-5
CDR3: CASSGPATQETQYF
DNA: TGTGCCAGCTCAGGGCCGGCGACCCAAGAGACCCAGTACTTC

V: TRBV7-3
size: few
D: NA
J: TRBJ2-3
CDR3: CASSLIGARYDTQYF
DNA: TGTGCCAGCAGCTTAATAGGGGCCCGTTATGATACGCAGTATTTT

V: TRBV28
size: NA
D: NA
J: TRBJ1-4
CDR3: CASRPLLGRSNEKLFF
DNA: TGTGCCAGCAGGCCGCTTCTCGGCAGGTCTAATGAAAAACTGTTTTTT

V: TRBV5-1
size: NA
D: TRBD1
J: TRBJ2-7
CDR3: CASSSHSGTVTYEQYF
DNA: TGCGCCAGCAGCTCGCATTCCGGGACAGTTACCTACGAGCAGTACTTC

V: TRBV7-2
size: NA
D: TRBD2
J: TRBJ2-1
CDR3: CASSLDSGGPGEQFF
DNA: TGTGCCAGCAGCTTAGATTCGGGAGGGCCGGGTGAGCAGTTCTTC

V: TRBV28
size: NA
D: NA
J: TRBJ2-4
CDR3: CASSTTVAKNIQYF
DNA: TGTGCCAGCAGTACGACAGTAGCCAAAAACATTCAGTACTTC

V: TRBV11-3
size: NA
D: TRBD2
J: TRBJ2-1
CDR3: CASSFPAGGGNEQFF
DNA: TGTGCCAGCAGCTTCCCAGCGGGAGGGGGCAATGAGCAGTTCTTC

V: TRBV29-1
size: NA
D: TRBD1
J: TRBJ1-2
CDR3: CSVYDRDLYGYTF
DNA: TGCAGCGTATACGACAGGGACCTCTATGGCTACACCTTC

V: TRBV15
size: NA
D: NA
J: TRBJ2-7
CDR3: CATSRDREAYEQYF
DNA: TGTGCCACCAGCAGAGACAGGGAGGCCTACGAGCAGTACTTC

V: TRBV4-3
size: NA
D: NA
J: TRBJ2-2
CDR3: CASSQEGRGEAAGELFF
DNA: TGCGCCAGCAGCCAAGAAGGGCGCGGGGAAGCGGCCGGGGAGCTGTTTTTT

V: TRBV15
size: few
D: NA
J: TRBJ2-1
CDR3: CATSPRGGEQFF
DNA: TGTGCCACCAGCCCACGAGGGGGTGAGCAGTTCTTC

V: TRBV10-3
size: NA
D: NA
J: TRBJ2-2
CDR3: CAIREGSGELFF
DNA: TGTGCCATCAGGGAGGGCTCCGGGGAGCTGTTTTTT

V: TRBV5-6
size: once
D: NA
J: TRBJ1-2
CDR3: CASSLESMRFNYGYTF
DNA: TGTGCCAGCAGCTTGGAGTCAATGAGATTTAACTATGGCTACACCTTC

V: TRBV29-1
size: few
D: NA
J: TRBJ1-5
CDR3: CSMTEGNQPQHF
DNA: TGCAGTATGACAGAGGGCAATCAGCCCCAGCATTTT

V: TRBV2
size: NA
D: NA
J: TRBJ1-4
CDR3: CASRDFSGGPNEKLFF
DNA: TGTGCCAGCAGGGACTTCTCCGGGGGGCCTAATGAAAAACTGTTTTTT

V: TRBV15
size: NA
D: NA
J: TRBJ2-3
CDR3: CATSSLGRGSTDTQYF
DNA: TGTGCCACCAGCAGCCTCGGTCGGGGGAGCACAGATACGCAGTATTTT

V: TRBV15
size: once
D: NA
J: TRBJ2-7
CDR3: CATSRSQYEQYF
DNA: TGTGCCACCAGCAGGTCCCAATACGAGCAGTACTTC

V: TRBV19
size: once
D: NA
J: TRBJ1-1
CDR3: CASKGGSLNTEAFF
DNA: TGTGCCAGTAAGGGAGGGTCTTTAAACACTGAAGCTTTCTTT

V: TRBV7-8
size: NA
D: NA
J: TRBJ1-2
CDR3: CASSPRSYVQANGGYTF
DNA: TGTGCCAGCAGCCCGCGGAGTTATGTACAGGCCAACGGGGGCTACACCTTC

V: TRBV4-2
size: NA
D: TRBD2
J: TRBJ2-3
CDR3: CASSQDGTSGRSDTQYF
DNA: TGTGCCAGCAGCCAGGATGGGACTAGCGGGAGGTCAGATACGCAGTATTTT

V: TRBV7-8
size: once
D: NA
J: TRBJ1-5
CDR3: CASSLVQDQPQHF
DNA: TGTGCCAGCAGCTTAGTGCAGGATCAGCCCCAGCATTTT

V: TRBV6-5
size: NA
D: NA
J: TRBJ1-5
CDR3: CASSYGGGQPQHF
DNA: TGTGCCAGCAGTTACGGGGGGGGCCAGCCCCAGCATTTT

V: TRBV28
size: NA
D: TRBD2
J: TRBJ2-7
CDR3: CASSAGGRQENSYEQYF
DNA: TGTGCCAGCAGCGCGGGGGGGAGACAGGAGAATTCCTACGAGCAGTACTTC

V: TRBV28
size: NA
D: NA
J: TRBJ2-1
CDR3: CASTRVDEQFF
DNA: TGTGCCAGCACTCGGGTCGATGAGCAGTTCTTC

V: TRBV27
size: NA
D: TRBD2
J: TRBJ2-1
CDR3: CASTTGLPYNEQFF
DNA: TGTGCCAGCACCACGGGACTACCCTACAATGAGCAGTTCTTC

V: TRBV2
size: once
D: TRBD1
J: TRBJ1-1
CDR3: CASKDRGRSVNTEAFF
DNA: TGTGCCAGCAAGGACAGGGGGAGATCGGTGAACACTGAAGCTTTCTTT

V: TRBV13
size: NA
D: TRBD2
J: TRBJ2-5
CDR3: CASSSGTSGETQYF
DNA: TGTGCCAGCAGCTCCGGGACTAGTGGGGAGACCCAGTACTTC

V: TRBV9
size: NA
D: TRBD1
J: TRBJ2-3
CDR3: CASSGQGDHFDTQYF
DNA: TGTGCCAGCAGCGGACAGGGGGACCATTTTGATACGCAGTATTTT

V: TRBV28
size: NA
D: TRBD1
J: TRBJ2-5
CDR3: CASSLDRGRETQYF
DNA: TGTGCCAGCAGTTTAGACAGGGGTAGGGAGACCCAGTACTTC

V: TRBV2
size: NA
D: NA
J: TRBJ2-5
CDR3: CASKGAGTQETQYF
DNA: TGTGCCAGCAAAGGGGCGGGTACACAAGAGACCCAGTACTTC

V: TRBV7-2
size: NA
D: NA
J: TRBJ2-7
CDR3: CASSLAHQLYEQYF
DNA: TGTGCCAGCAGCTTAGCGCATCAGCTCTACGAGCAGTACTTC